There are a few counts of the clone carrying this T cell receptor (beta chain). This sample stems from a study of identical twins. TCRdb called the 5' RACE reads again in MiXCR, with one record for every CDR3 protein. The table lists under 450,000 distinct CDR3 sequences, around 20% of them singletons. The CDR3 runs to 15 residues. V was trimmed by 8 bases and J by 2 bases, leaving 19 bases between them. The chain has TRBV12-3 or TRBV12-4 and TRBJ2-7; tentatively, D is TRBD2 (6 bases). This TCR came from a man in his forties or fifties in good health. The sample consisted of naive T cells sorted from blood. The chain's CDR3 is CASRHRDSEAYEQYF. The CDR3 DNA sequence: TGTGCCAGCCGGCACCGGGACTCCGAGGCCTACGAGCAGTACTTC.